This record concerns one T cell receptor (beta chain) sequence. Its antigen is undetermined. This sample was taken from a study of vaccination effects on CD4 cells after COVID-19. Study-wide background: Each participant received a vaccine that was either BNT162b2 or mRNA-1273, given as two doses.

Germline CDR1 is SGHTS and CDR2 is YDEGEE. V lost 4 bases, J lost 5 bases, and 4 bases stayed unmatched. The CDR3 spans 15 residues. Overall study results and limits: Vaccine- and infection-induced clones showed marked clonal contraction late following vaccination. Common cold coronavirus cross-reactivity was shown by only 1 of 255 vaccine-induced clones in healthy vaccinees.

Within the ViraFEST assay, antigen-specific CD4+ T cells underwent expansion with viral peptide pools prior to sequencing. Subsequent to a culture period of 10 to 11 days, CD4+ T cells were isolated. The healthy vaccine recipients, who had no prior SARS-CoV-2 infection, showed negative nucleocapsid antibodies. Half-medium replacement with IL-2 medium occurred on days 3 and 7. TCRdb's copy holds only in-frame clones and misses some; the assay was immunoSEQ multiplex PCR. The sample lists about 41,000 clones; around 68% were seen once. The chain employs TRBV5-8 and TRBJ1-4; 11 bases map to TRBD1. This specimen was CD4+ T cells from PBMCs cultured with HCoV-OC43 spike peptides, taken before COVID-19 vaccination. Described subset: HCoV-OC43 spike overlapping peptide pool stimulation. The sequence came from a human donor who received a COVID-19 vaccine. This chain's CDR3 is CASSGWTGGNEKLFF. The CDR3 coding sequence is TGTGCCAGCAGCGGATGGACAGGGGGCAATGAAAAACTGTTTTTT. Based on the CDR3 plus reference TRBV5-8 and TRBJ1-4, the full variable domain is EAGVTQSPTHLIKTRGQQATLRCSPISGHTSVYWYQQALGLGLQFLLWYDEGEERNRGNFPPRFSGRQFPNYSSELNVNALELEDSALYLCASSGWTGGNEKLFFGSGTQLSVL.